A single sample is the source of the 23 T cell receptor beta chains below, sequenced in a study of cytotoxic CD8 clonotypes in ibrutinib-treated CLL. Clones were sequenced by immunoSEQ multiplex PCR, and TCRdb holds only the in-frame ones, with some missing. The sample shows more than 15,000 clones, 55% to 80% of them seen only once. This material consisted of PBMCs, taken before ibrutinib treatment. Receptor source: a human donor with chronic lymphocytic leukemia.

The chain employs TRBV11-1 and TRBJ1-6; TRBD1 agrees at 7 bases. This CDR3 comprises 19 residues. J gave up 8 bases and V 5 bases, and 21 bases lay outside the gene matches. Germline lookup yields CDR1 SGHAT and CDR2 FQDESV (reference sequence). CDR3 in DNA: TGTGCCAGCAGCCGAAACAGGGGACCCAGCGCTGAAATGGATTCACCCCTCCACTTT. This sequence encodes CASSRNRGPSAEMDSPLHF.

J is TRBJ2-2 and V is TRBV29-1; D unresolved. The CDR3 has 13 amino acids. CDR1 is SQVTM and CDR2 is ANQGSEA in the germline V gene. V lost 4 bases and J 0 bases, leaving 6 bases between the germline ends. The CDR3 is CSVGRTNTGELFF. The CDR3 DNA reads TGCAGCGTTGGACGGACGAACACCGGGGAGCTGTTTTTT.

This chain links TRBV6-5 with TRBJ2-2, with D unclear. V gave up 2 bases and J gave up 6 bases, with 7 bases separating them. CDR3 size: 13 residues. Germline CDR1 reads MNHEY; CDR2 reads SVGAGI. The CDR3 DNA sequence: TGTGCCAGCAGTTACAGCCGGGCCGGGGAGCTGTTTTTT. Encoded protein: CASSYSRAGELFF.

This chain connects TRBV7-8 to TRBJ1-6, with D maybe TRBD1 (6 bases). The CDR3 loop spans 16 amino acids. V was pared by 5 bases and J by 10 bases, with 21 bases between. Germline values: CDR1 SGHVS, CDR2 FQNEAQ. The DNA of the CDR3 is TGTGCCAGCAGCAGCCGGGACACACCACTAAGCTCACCCCTCCACTTT. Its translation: CASSSRDTPLSSPLHF.

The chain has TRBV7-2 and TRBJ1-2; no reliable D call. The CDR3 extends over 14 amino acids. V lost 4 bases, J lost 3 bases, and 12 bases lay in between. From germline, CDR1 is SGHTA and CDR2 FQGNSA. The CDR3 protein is CASSSDLGHYGYTF. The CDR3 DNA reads TGTGCCAGCAGCTCAGACCTAGGTCACTATGGCTACACCTTC.

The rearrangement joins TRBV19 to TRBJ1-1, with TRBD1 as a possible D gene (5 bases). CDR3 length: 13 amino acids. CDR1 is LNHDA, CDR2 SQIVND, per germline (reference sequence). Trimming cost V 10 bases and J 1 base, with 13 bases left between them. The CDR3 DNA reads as TGTGCCACTGGAGGGACGGCGAACACTGAAGCTTTCTTT. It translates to CATGGTANTEAFF.

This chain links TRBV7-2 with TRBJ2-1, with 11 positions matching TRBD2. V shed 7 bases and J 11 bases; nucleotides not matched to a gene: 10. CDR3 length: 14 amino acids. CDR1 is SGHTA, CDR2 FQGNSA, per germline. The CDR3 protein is CASTPGLAGLKQFF. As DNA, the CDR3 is TGTGCCAGCACCCCCGGACTAGCGGGCCTCAAGCAGTTCTTC. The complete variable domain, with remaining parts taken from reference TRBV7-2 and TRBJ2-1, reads GAGVSQSPSNKVTEKGKDVELRCDPISGHTALYWYRQSLGQGLEFLIYFQGNSAPDKSGLPSDRFSAERTGGSVSTLTIQRTQQEDSAVYLCASTPGLAGLKQFFGPGTRLTVL.

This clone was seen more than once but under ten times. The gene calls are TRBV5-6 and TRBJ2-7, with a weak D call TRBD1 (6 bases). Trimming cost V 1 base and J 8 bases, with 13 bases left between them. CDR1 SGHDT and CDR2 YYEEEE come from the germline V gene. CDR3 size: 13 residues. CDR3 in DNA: TGTGCCAGCAGCTTGACAGGGAGAGACCAGCAGTACTTC. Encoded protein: CASSLTGRDQQYF.

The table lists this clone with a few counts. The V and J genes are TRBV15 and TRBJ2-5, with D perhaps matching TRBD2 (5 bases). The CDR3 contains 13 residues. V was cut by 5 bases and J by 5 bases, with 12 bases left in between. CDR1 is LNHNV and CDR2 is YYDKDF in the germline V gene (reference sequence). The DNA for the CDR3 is TGTGCCACCAGCGCCGGACTTAGGGAGACCCAGTACTTC. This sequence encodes CATSAGLRETQYF. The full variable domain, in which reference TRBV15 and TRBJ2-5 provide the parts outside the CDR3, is DAMVIQNPRYQVTQFGKPVTLSCSQTLNHNVMYWYQQKSSQAPKLLFHYYDKDFNNEADTPDNFQSRRPNTSFCFLDIRSPGLGDTAMYLCATSAGLRETQYFGPGTRLLVL.

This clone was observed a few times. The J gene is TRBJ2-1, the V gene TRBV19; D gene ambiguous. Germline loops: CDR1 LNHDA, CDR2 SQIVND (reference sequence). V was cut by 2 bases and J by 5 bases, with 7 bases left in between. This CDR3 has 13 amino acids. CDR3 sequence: CASSISVNNEQFF. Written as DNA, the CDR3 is TGTGCCAGTAGTATATCTGTAAACAATGAGCAGTTCTTC.

CDR3 amino acids: CASSQSPSGSGGTEEQFF. The CDR3 bases are TGCGCCAGCAGTCAAAGCCCCTCCGGTAGCGGGGGGACCGAAGAGCAGTTCTTC. The chain employs TRBV5-1 and TRBJ2-1; 10 nucleotides line up with TRBD2. Germline V gene lookup returns CDR1 SGHRS and CDR2 YFSETQ. The CDR3 extends over 18 amino acids. The V and J ends lost 5 bases and 10 bases, in that order; junction bases with no gene match: 21.

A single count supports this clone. The CDR3 DNA reads TGTGCCAGCAGCTTCAGGTCCTCCGATGGGCAGTTCTTC. It codes for CASSFRSSDGQFF. This chain connects TRBV7-3 to TRBJ2-1; D is unresolved. CDR3 size: 13 residues. V dropped 3 bases and J dropped 12 bases, with 15 bases sitting between them. Germline V gene data show CDR1 as SGHTA and CDR2 as FQGTGA.

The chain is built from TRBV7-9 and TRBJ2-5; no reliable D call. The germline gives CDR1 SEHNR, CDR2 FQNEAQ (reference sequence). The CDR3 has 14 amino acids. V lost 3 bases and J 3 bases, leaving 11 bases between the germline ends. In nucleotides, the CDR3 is TGTGCCAGCAGCTTTTTGCATTGGAAAGAGACCCAGTACTTC. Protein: CASSFLHWKETQYF.

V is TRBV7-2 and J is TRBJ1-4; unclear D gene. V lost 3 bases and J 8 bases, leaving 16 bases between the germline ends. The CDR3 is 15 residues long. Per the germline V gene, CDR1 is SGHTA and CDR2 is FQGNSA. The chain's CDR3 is CASSLGSDPREKLFF. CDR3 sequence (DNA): TGTGCCAGCAGCTTGGGGTCGGACCCAAGGGAAAAACTGTTTTTT.

CDR3 protein: CASSLGDYGYTF. CDR3 DNA sequence: TGCGCCAGCAGCTTGGGGGATTATGGCTACACCTTC. The chain joins TRBV5-1 to TRBJ1-2, with D hard to call. Germline-derived CDR1 and CDR2 are SGHRS and YFSETQ. The CDR3 extends over 12 amino acids. The ends were cut back, 0 bases at V and 5 bases at J, with 5 bases in the middle.

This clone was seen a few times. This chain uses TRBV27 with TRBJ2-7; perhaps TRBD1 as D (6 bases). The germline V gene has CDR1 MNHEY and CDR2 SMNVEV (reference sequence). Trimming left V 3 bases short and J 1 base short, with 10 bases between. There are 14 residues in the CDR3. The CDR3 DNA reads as TGTGCCAGCAGTTTTCAGGGGAGTTCCTACGAGCAGTACTTC. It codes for CASSFQGSSYEQYF.

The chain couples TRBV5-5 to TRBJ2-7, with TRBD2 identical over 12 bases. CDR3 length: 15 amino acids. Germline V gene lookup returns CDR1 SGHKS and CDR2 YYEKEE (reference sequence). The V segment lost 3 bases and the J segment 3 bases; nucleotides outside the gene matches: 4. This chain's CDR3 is CASSYELAGGYEQYF. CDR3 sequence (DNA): TGTGCCAGCAGCTATGAACTAGCGGGGGGCTACGAGCAGTACTTC.

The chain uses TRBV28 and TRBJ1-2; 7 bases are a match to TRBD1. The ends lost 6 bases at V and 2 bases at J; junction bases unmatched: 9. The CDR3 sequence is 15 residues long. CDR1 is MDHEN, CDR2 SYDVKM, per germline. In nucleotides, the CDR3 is TGTGCCAGCAGGGACGACAGGGACGCCAACTATGGCTACACCTTC. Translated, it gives CASRDDRDANYGYTF.

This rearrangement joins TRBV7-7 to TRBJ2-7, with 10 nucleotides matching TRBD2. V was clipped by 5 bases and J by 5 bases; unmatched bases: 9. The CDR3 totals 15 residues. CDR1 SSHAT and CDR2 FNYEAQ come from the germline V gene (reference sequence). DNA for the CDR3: TGTGCCAGCAGCCCGCCGGGACTAGCGACCCACGAGCAGTACTTC. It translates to CASSPPGLATHEQYF.

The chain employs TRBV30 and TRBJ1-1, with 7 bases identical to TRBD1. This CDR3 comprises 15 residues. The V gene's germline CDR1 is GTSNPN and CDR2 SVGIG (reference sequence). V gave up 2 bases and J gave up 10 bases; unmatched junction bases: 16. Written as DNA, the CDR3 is TGTGCCTGGAGTAAAACCCAAACAGGGGTTGCTCCAGCTTTCTTT. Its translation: CAWSKTQTGVAPAFF.

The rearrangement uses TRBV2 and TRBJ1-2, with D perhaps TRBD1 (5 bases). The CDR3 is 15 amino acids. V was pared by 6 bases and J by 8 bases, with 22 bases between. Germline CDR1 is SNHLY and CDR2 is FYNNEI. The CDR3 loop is CASSAPGWGITGYTF. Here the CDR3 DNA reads TGTGCCAGCAGCGCACCCGGGTGGGGGATAACAGGCTACACCTTC.

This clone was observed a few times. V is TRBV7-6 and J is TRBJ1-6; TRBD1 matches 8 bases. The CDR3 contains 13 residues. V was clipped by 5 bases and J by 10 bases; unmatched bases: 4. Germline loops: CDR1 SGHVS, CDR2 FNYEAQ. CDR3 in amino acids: CASSAGGGSPLHF. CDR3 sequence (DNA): TGTGCCAGCAGCGCAGGGGGCGGATCACCCCTCCACTTT.

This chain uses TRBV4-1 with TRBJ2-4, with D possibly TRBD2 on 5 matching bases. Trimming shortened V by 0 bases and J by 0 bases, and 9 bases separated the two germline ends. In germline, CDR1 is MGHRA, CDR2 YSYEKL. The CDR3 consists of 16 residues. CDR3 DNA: TGCGCCAGCAGCCAAGAGAGGGTGGGAGCCAAAAACATTCAGTACTTC. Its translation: CASSQERVGAKNIQYF.